These T cell receptor beta chains were read from a single sample in a study of T cell changes during pregnancy in multiple sclerosis. Sequencing used immunoSEQ multiplex PCR; TCRdb keeps in-frame clones, though not all of them. The data hold approximately 64,000 clones, with about 90% observed a single time. Sequenced material: peripheral blood, taken in the second trimester of pregnancy. The receptors were gathered from a female donor in good health, enrolled as a control in a pregnancy study. The CDR3 runs from the conserved cysteine through the conserved F or W.

v_call cdr3_aa
TRBV5-8 CASSLTGWNEQFF
TRBV7-9 CASSLATGWDSEAFF
TRBV5-4 CASSLGQNGYTF
TRBV7-7 CASSLGGESYEQYF
TRBV6-1 CASSSAQGGNEKLFF
TRBV4-1 CASSHRGTSGTRADTQYF
TRBV19 CASRDGAEEKLFF
TRBV14 CASRGDSPSGNTIYF
TRBV5-5 CASSLGWGDYEQYF
TRBV9 CASSPNERVSPLHF
TRBV25-1 CATRGTYNSPLHF
TRBV6-4 CASSGTGGTGELFF
TRBV7-9 CASSDFWGSRGSEKLFF
TRBV9 CASSVVVSNTEAFF
TRBV5-1 CASSLGTASNSPLHF
TRBV19 CASSMSPGSKRAQYF
TRBV19 CASSPRDTNTEAFF
TRBV29-1 CSVEIEVAGSYEQYF
TRBV27 CASSFTGAKETQYF
TRBV7-2 CASSLNGGVYYEQYF
TRBV30 CAWSETGGWTDTQYF
TRBV4-2 CASSPSGGQGYGYTF
TRBV7-2 CASSLTGWNNEAFF
TRBV29-1 CSVVQGQETQYF
TRBV11-2 CASSLREIMNTEAFF
TRBV5-1 CASTQTPIAGGRETQYF
TRBV5-6 CASSWGDNTQYF
TRBV30 CAWSVLAGGTGELFF
TRBV6-5 CASSLAGGYEQFF
TRBV30 CAFDTSGVNTGELFF
TRBV6-5 CASSYGSGNIEAFF
TRBV7-6 CASSLAHGGYTDTQYF
TRBV6-1 CASSEARRRLYNEQFF
TRBV6-1 CASSEVWDRDTQYF
TRBV7-8 CASSPRLAVLSYEQYF
TRBV28 CASSLRGIHYEQYF
TRBV6-6 CASRLQGRTEAFF
TRBV5-6 CASSLSFSNEKLFF
TRBV5-5 CASSLEVGTGGLLFGYTF
TRBV4-1 CASSQDPGDPNYGYTF
TRBV27 CASSSAGGLGEKLFF
TRBV6-5 CASRSGTPNTEAFF
TRBV30 CAWSVSSGGRYYEQYF